This T cell receptor (beta chain) was recorded in a study of T cells after posttransplantation cyclophosphamide. The naive gate required viable CD3+CD4+ or CD3+CD8+ cells with CCR7+CD45RA+CD45RO-CD95-CD27+CD28+ phenotype. Peripheral blood was collected from the related graft donor on the marrow donation day. The CDR3 runs 13 residues. Unmatched junction bases numbered 0, after V lost 0 bases and J lost 5 bases. Per the germline V gene, CDR1 is MNHNY and CDR2 is SVGAGI (reference sequence). Only in-frame clones appear in the TCRdb table, and some are missing; sequencing was by immunoSEQ multiplex PCR. This table holds more than 30,000 clones, approximately 90% found once. Study-wide points: Later blood repertoires were often dominated by clones from the donor CD8+ memory compartment. Tissue-infiltrating T cells from skin or gut overlapped little with blood T cells. TRB clonality was highly associated with recipient CMV seropositivity and reactivation.

Remarks on this clone: Its antigen is unknown.

This receptor was identified in a woman in her sixties in good health, CMV-negative, and a related stem cell transplant donor. The V and J genes are TRBV6-6 and TRBJ1-1, with TRBD1 matching over 7 bases. The material sequenced was naive CD4+ T cells sorted from PBMCs. DNA of the CDR3: TGTGCCAGCAGTTACTCCAGGGGGACTGAAGCTTTCTTT. Protein: CASSYSRGTEAFF.